The clone carrying this TCR beta chain appeared a few times. What it recognizes is unknown. For TCR beta, libraries came from quantitative 5'-RACE with molecular barcodes. Via MiXCR, TCRdb re-called the 5' RACE reads, giving one row per CDR3 protein. This sample has 650,000 to 800,000 distinct CDR3 sequences, with 15% to 20% found just once. The sample is drawn from a study of CD8 T cells in ankylosing spondylitis. Study-wide results and caveats: What seemed typical of ankylosing spondylitis blood was a TCR beta motif built from 7 or 8 highly homologous variants.

Germline loops: CDR1 LNHDA, CDR2 SQIVND (reference sequence). The CDR3 consists of 16 residues. V lost 4 bases and J lost 3; bases outside the gene matches: 9. Specimen: blood, either unsorted or a sorted T cell fraction (not recorded which). The chain has TRBV19 and TRBJ2-7, with 10 nucleotides matching TRBD1. The source of this sequence is a male donor with ankylosing spondylitis. Here the CDR3 reads CASSTYRDRGFYEQYF. DNA for the CDR3: TGTGCCAGTAGTACCTACCGGGACAGGGGCTTCTACGAGCAGTACTTC.